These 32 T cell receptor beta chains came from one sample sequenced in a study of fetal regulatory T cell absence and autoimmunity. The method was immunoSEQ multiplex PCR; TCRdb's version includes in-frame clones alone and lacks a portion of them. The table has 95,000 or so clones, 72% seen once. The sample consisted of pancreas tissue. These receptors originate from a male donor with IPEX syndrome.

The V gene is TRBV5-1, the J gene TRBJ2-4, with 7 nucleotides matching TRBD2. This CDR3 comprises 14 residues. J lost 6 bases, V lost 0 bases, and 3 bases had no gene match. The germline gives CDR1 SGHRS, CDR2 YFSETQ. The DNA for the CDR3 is TGCGCCAGCAGCTTGGCCGGGGGGAGAAACATTCAGTACTTC. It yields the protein CASSLAGGRNIQYF.

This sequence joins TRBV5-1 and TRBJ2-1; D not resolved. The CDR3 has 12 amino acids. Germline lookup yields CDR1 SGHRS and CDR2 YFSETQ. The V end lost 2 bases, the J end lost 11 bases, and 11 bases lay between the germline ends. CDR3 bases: TGCGCCAGCAGCTTCCCATCCTCTAAGCAGTTCTTC. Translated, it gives CASSFPSSKQFF.

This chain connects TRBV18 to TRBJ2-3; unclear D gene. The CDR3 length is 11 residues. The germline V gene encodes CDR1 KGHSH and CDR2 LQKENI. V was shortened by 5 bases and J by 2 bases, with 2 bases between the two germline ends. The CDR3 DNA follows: TGTGCCAGCTCAGACACAGATACGCAGTATTTT. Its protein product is CASSDTDTQYF.

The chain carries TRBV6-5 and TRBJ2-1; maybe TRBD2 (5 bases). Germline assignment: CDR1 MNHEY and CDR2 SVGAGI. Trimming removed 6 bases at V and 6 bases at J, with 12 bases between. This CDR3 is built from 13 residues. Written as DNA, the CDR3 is TGTGCCAGCAGCCTGTCAGCGGTCAATGAGCAGTTCTTC. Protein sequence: CASSLSAVNEQFF.

CDR3 sequence reads: CASRPGGGAEAFF. CDR3 sequence (DNA): TGTGCCAGCAGACCTGGAGGGGGGGCTGAAGCTTTCTTT. The chain has TRBV7-9 and TRBJ1-1; a weak D match, TRBD1 (6 bases). V was shortened by 6 bases and J by 6 bases, with 14 bases between the two germline ends. The CDR3 is 13 amino acids. Germline V gives CDR1 SEHNR, CDR2 FQNEAQ (reference sequence).

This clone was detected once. This CDR3 reads CASSLDGLNTEAFF. For the CDR3, the DNA is TGTGCCAGCAGCCTGGACGGTTTGAACACTGAAGCTTTCTTT. The chain carries TRBV5-8 and TRBJ1-1; D call uncertain. V was cut by 4 bases and J by 0 bases, with 10 bases left in between. The CDR3 consists of 14 residues. Germline V gene sequence: CDR1 SGHTS, CDR2 YDEGEE.

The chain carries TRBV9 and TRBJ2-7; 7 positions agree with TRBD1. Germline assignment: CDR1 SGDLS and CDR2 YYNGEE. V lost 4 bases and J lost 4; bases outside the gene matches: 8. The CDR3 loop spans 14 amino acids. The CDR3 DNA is TGTGCCAGCAGCCCGGGACAGCATCCTTACGAGCAGTACTTC. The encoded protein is CASSPGQHPYEQYF.

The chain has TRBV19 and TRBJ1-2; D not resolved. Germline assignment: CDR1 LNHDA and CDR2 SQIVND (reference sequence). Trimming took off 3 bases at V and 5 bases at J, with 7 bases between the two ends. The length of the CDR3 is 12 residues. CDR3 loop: CASSIMGYGYTF. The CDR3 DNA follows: TGTGCCAGTAGTATTATGGGGTATGGCTACACCTTC.

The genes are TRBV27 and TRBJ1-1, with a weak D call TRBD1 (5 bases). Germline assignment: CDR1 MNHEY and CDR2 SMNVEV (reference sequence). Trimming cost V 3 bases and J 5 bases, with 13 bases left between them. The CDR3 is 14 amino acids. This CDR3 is CASSFQGGITEAFF. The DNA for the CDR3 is TGTGCCAGCAGTTTTCAGGGAGGGATAACTGAAGCTTTCTTT.

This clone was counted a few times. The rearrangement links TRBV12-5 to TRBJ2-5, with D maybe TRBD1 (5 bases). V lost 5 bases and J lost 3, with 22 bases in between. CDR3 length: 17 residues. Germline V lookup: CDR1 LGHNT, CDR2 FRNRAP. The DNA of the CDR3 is TGTGCTAGTGGTGCGCTACCTCAGGGTCCCTCCGAAGAGACCCAGTACTTC. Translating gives CASGALPQGPSEETQYF.

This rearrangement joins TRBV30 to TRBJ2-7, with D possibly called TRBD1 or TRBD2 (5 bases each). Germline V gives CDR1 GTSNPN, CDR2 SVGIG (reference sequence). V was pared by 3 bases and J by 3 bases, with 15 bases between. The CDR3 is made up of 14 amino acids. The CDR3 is CAWSPWQGDYEQYF. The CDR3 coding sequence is TGTGCCTGGAGCCCGTGGCAGGGAGACTACGAGCAGTACTTC.

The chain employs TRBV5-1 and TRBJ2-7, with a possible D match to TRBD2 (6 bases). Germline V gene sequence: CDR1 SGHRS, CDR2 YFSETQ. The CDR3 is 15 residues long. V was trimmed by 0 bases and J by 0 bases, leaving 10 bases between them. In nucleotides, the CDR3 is TGCGCCAGCAGCTTGGGGGTAGCGGTCTCCTACGAGCAGTACTTC. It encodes CASSLGVAVSYEQYF.

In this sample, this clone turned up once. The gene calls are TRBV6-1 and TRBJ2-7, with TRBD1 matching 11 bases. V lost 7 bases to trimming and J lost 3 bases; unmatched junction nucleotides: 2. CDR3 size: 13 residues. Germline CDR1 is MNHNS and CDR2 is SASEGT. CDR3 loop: CASTGTGGYEQYF. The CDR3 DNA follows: TGTGCCAGCACCGGGACAGGGGGCTACGAGCAGTACTTC.

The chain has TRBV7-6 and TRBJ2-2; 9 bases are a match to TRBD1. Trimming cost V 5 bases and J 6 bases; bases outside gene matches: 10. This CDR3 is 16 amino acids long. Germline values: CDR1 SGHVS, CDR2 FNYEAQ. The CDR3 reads CASSQRQGGSSGELFF. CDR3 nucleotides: TGTGCCAGCAGCCAACGACAGGGGGGCTCGTCCGGGGAGCTGTTTTTT.

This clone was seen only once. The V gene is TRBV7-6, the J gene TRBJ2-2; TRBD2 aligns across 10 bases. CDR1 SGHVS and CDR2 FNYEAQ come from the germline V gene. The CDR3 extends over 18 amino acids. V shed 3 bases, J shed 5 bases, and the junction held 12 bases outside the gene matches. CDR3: CASSFYSSGSVWTGELFF. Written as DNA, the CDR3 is TGTGCCAGCAGCTTCTATTCTAGCGGGAGCGTTTGGACCGGGGAGCTGTTTTTT.

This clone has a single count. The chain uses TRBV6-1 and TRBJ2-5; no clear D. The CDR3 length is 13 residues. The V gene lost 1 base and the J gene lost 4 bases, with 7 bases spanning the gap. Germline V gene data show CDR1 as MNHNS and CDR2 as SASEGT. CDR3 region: CASSEEHRETQYF. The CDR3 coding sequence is TGTGCCAGCAGTGAAGAACACAGAGAGACCCAGTACTTC.

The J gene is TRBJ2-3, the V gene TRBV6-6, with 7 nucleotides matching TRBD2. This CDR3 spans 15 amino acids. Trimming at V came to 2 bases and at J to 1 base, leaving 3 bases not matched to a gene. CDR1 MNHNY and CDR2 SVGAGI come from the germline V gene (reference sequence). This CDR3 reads CASSYGGRGTDTQYF. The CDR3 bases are TGTGCCAGCAGTTACGGCGGGAGAGGCACAGATACGCAGTATTTT.

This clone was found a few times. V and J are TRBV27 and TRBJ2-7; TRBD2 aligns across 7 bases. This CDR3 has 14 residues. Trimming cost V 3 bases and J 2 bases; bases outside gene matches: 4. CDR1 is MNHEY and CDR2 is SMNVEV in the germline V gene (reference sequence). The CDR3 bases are TGTGCCAGCAGTTTCGCCAGCGGGGCCTACGAGCAGTACTTC. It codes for CASSFASGAYEQYF.

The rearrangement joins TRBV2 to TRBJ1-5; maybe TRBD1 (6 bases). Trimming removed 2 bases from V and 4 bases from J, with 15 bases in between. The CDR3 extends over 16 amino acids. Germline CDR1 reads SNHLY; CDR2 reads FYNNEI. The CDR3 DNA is TGTGCCAGCAGTGAAACCCCCGTGGACAGTAATCAGCCCCAGCATTTT. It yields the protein CASSETPVDSNQPQHF. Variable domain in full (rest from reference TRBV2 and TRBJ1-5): EPEVTQTPSHQVTQMGQEVILRCVPISNHLYFYWYRQILGQKVEFLVSFYNNEISEKSEIFDDQFSVERPDGSNFTLKIRSTKLEDSAMYFCASSETPVDSNQPQHFGDGTRLSIL.

The CDR3 spells CATTGGPQNEQFF. CDR3 in DNA: TGTGCCACCACGGGGGGGCCCCAGAATGAGCAGTTCTTC. V is TRBV15 and J is TRBJ2-1, with 8 bases aligning to TRBD2. This CDR3 is 13 amino acids long. V shed 7 bases and J 7 bases; nucleotides not matched to a gene: 6. Per the germline V gene, CDR1 is LNHNV and CDR2 is YYDKDF (reference sequence).

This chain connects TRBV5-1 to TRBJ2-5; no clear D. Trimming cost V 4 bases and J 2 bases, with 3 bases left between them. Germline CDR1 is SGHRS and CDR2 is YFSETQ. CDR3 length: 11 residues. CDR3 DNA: TGCGCCAGCAGCGCACAAGAGACCCAGTACTTC. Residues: CASSAQETQYF.

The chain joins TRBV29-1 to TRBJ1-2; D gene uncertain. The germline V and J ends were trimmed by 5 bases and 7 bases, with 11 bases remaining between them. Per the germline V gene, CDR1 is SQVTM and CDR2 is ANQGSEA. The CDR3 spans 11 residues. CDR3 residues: CSVSMEVGYTF. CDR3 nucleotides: TGCAGCGTTTCCATGGAGGTTGGCTACACCTTC.

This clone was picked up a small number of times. The CDR3 sequence is CASSLAGTANQPQHF. The CDR3 bases are TGTGCCAGCAGCTTAGCGGGGACAGCCAATCAGCCCCAGCATTTT. The rearrangement links TRBV7-2 to TRBJ1-5; TRBD1 matches 7 bases. The trim removed 0 bases at V and 3 bases at J, leaving 2 bases unmatched. The CDR3 is 15 amino acids. In germline, CDR1 is SGHTA, CDR2 FQGNSA.

In nucleotides, the CDR3 is TGTGCCAGCAGTTTCGGACAGGGGGACAACTATGGCTACACCTTC. Translating gives CASSFGQGDNYGYTF. The V and J genes are TRBV6-1 and TRBJ1-2; 10 nucleotides align to TRBD1. J gave up 2 bases and V 5 bases, and 5 bases lay outside the gene matches. The V gene's germline CDR1 is MNHNS and CDR2 SASEGT. The CDR3 covers 15 residues.

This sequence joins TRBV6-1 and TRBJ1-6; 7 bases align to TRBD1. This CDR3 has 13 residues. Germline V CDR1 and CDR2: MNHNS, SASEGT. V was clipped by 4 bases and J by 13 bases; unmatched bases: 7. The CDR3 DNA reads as TGTGCCAGCAGTGGAGACAGGGTTCGGCCCCTCCACTTT. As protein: CASSGDRVRPLHF.

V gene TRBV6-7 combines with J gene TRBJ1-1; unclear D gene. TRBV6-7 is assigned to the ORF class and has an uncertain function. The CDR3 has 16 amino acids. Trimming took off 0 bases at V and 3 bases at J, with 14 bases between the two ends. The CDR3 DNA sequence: TGTGCCAGCAGTTACTCGACTTGGAAAGGAGACACTGAAGCTTTCTTT. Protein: CASSYSTWKGDTEAFF.

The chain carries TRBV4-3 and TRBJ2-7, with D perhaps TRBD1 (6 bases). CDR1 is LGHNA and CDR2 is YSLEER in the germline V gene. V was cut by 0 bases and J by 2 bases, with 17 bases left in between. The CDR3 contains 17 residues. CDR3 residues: CASSQDPTRTETYEQYF. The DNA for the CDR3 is TGCGCCAGCAGCCAAGATCCGACGCGGACAGAGACCTACGAGCAGTACTTC.

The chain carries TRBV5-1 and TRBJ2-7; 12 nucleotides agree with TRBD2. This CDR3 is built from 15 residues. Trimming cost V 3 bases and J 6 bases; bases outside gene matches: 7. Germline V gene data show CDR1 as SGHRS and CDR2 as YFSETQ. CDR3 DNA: TGCGCCAGCAGCTCCCTGACTAGCGGGAGTTCCGAGCAGTACTTC. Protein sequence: CASSSLTSGSSEQYF.

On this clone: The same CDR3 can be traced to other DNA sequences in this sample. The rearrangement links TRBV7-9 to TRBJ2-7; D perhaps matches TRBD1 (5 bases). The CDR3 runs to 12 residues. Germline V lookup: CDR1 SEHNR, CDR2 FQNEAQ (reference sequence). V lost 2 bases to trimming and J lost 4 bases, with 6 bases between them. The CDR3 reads CASSLQGYEQYF. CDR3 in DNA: TGTGCCAGCAGCTTACAGGGTTACGAGCAGTACTTC.

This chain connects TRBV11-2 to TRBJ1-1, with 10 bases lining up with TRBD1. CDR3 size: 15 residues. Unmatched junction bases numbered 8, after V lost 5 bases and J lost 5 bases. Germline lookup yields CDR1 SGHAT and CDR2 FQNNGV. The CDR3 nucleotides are TGTGCCAGCAGCACTAGACAGGGGGCGAGGACTGAAGCTTTCTTT. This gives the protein CASSTRQGARTEAFF.

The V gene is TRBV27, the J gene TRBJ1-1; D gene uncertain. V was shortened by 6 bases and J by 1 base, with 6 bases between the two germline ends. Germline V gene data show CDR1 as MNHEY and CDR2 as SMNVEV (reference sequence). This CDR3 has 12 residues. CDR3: CASRGGNTEAFF. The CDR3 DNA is TGTGCCAGCAGGGGTGGGAACACTGAAGCTTTCTTT.

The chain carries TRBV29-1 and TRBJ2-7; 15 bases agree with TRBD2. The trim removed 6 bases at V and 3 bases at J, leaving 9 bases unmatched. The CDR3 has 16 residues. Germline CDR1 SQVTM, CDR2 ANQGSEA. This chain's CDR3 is CSVDGLAGGPGYEQYF. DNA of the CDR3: TGCAGCGTCGACGGACTAGCGGGAGGGCCGGGCTACGAGCAGTACTTC.